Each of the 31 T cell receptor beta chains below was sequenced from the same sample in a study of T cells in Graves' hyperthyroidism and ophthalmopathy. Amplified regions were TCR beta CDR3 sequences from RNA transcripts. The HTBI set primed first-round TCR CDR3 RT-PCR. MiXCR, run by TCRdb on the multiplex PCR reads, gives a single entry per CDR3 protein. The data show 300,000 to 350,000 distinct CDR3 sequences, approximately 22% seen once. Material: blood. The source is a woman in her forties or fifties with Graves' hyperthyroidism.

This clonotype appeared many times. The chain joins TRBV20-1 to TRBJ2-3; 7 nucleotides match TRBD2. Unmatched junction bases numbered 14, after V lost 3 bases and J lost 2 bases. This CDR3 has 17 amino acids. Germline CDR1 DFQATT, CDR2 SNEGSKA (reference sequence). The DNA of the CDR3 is TGCAGTGCTAGCGCCCTAGAGGCTAGCGGCTACACAGATACGCAGTATTTT. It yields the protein CSASALEASGYTDTQYF.

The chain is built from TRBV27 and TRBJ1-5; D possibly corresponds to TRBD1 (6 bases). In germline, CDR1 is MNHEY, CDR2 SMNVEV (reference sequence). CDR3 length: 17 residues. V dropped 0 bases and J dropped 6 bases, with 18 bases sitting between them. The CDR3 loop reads CASSLSSPGATTQPQHF. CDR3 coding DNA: TGTGCCAGCAGTTTATCTTCTCCAGGGGCGACAACTCAGCCCCAGCATTTT.

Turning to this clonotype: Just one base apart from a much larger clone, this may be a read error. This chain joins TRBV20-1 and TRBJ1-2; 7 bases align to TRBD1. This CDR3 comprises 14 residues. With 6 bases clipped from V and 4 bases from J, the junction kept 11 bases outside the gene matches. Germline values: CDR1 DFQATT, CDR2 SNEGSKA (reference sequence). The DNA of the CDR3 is TGCAGTGCCCCCTTAGACAGGGCGGGCTATGGCTACACCTTC. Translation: CSAPLDRAGYGYTF.

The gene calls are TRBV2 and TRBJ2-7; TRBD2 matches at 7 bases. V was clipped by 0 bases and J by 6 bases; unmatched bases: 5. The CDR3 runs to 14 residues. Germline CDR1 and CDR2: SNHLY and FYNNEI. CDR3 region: CASSEARGGGEQYF. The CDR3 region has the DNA TGTGCCAGCAGTGAAGCGCGCGGGGGAGGCGAGCAGTACTTC.

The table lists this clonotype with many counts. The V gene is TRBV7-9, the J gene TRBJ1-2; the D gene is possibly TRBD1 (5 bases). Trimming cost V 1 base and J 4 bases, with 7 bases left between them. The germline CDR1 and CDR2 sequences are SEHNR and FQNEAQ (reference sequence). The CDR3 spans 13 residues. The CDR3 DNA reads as TGTGCCAGCAGCTTAGAGGGGCTCTATGGCTACACCTTC. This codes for CASSLEGLYGYTF.

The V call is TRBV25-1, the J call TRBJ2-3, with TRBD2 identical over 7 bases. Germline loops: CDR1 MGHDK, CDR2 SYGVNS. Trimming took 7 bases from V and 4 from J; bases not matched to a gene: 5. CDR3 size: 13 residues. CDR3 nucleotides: TGTGCCAGCACGGCGGGAGTGGCAGATACGCAGTATTTT. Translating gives CASTAGVADTQYF.

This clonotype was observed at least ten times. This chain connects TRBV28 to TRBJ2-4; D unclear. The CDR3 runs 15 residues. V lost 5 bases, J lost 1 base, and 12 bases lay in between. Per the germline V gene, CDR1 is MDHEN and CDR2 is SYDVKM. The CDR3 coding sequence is TGTGCCAGCAGTCCAACGACATCTGCCAAAAACATTCAGTACTTC. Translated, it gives CASSPTTSAKNIQYF.

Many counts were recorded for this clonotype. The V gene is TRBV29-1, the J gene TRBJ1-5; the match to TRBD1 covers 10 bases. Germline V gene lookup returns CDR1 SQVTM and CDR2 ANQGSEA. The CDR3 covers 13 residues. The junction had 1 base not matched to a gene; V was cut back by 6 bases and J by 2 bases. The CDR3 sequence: CSVGTGGNQPQHF. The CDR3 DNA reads TGCAGCGTCGGGACAGGGGGCAATCAGCCCCAGCATTTT.

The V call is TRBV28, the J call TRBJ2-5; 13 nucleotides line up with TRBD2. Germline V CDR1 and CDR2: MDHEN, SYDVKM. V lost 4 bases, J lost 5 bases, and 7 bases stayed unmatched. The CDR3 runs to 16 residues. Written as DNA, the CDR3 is TGTGCCAGCAGTTCCACTAGCGGGGGGGCAGGTGAGACCCAGTACTTC. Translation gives CASSSTSGGAGETQYF.

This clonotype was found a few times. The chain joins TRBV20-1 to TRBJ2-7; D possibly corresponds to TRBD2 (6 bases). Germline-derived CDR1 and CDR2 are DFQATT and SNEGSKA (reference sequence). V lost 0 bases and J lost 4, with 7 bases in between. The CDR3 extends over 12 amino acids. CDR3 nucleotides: TGCAGTGCTAGAGATCGGGAGTACGAGCAGTACTTC. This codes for CSARDREYEQYF.

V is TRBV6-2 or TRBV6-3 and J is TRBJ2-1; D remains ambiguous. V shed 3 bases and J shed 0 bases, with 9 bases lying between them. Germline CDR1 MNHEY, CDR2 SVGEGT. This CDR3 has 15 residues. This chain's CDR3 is CASSYRLNSYNEQFF. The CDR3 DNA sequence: TGTGCCAGCAGTTATCGACTTAACTCCTACAATGAGCAGTTCTTC.

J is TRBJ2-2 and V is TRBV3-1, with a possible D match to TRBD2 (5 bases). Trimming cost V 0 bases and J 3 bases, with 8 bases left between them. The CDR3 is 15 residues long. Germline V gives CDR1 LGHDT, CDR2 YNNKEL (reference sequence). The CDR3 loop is CASSQESGYTGELFF. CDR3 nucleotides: TGTGCCAGCAGCCAAGAAAGCGGATACACCGGGGAGCTGTTTTTT.

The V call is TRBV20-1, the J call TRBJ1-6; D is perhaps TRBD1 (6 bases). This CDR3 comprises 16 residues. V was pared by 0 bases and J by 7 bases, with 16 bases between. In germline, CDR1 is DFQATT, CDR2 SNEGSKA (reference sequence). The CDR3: CSARDGKQGRNSPLHF. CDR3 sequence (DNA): TGCAGTGCTAGAGATGGAAAACAGGGCCGCAATTCACCCCTCCACTTT.

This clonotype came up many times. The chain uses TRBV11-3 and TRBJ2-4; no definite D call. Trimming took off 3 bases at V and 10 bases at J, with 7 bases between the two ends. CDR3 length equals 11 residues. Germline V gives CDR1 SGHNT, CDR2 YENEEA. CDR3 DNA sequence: TGTGCCAGCAGCTTTCAATGGATTCAGTACTTC. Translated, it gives CASSFQWIQYF. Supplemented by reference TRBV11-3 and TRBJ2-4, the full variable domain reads EAGVVQSPRYKIIEKKQPVAFWCNPISGHNTLYWYLQNLGQGPELLIRYENEEAVDDSQLPKDRFSAERLKGVDSTLKIQPAELGDSAVYLCASSFQWIQYFGAGTRLSVL.

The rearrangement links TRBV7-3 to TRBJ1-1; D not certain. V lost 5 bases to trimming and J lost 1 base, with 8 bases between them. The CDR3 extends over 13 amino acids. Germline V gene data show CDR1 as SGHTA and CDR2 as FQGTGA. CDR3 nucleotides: TGTGCCAGCAGCAGTACAAGGAACACTGAAGCTTTCTTT. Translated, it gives CASSSTRNTEAFF.

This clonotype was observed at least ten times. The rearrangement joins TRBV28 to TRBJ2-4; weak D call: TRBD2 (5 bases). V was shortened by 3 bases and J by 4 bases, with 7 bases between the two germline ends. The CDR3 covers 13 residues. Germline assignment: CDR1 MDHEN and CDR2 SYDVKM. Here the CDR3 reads CASSFTSKNIQYF. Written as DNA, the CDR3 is TGTGCCAGCAGTTTCACTAGTAAAAACATTCAGTACTTC.

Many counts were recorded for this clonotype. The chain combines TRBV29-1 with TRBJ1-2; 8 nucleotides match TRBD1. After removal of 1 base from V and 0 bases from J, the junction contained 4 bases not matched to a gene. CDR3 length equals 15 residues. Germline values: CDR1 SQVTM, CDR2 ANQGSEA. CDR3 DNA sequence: TGCAGCGTTGAAGCAGGACAGGGAACTAACTATGGCTACACCTTC. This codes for CSVEAGQGTNYGYTF.

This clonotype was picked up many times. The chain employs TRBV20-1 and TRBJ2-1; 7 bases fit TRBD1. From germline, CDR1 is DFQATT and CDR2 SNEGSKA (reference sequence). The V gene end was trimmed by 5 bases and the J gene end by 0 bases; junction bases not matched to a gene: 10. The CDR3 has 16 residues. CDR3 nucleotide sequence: TGCAGTGCTTCTTCCGACAGGGCCGGCTCCTACAATGAGCAGTTCTTC. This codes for CSASSDRAGSYNEQFF.

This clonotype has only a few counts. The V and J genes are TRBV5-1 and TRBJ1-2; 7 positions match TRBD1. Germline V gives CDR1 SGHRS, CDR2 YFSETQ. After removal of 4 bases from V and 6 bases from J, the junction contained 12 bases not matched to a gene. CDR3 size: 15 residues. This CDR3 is CASSLPGTARDGYTF. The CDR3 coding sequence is TGCGCCAGCAGCCTGCCCGGGACAGCGAGAGATGGCTACACCTTC.

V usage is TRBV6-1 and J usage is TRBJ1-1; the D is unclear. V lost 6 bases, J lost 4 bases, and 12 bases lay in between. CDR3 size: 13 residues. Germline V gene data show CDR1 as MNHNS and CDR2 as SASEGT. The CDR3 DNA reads TGTGCCAGCAGGAAAAATGAAATCACTGAAGCTTTCTTT. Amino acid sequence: CASRKNEITEAFF.

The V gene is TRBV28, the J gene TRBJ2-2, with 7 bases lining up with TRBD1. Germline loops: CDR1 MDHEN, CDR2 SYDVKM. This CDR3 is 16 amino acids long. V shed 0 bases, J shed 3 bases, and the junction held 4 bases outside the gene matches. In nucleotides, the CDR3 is TGTGCCAGCAGTTTATGGGGGGACAGATACACCGGGGAGCTGTTTTTT. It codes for CASSLWGDRYTGELFF.

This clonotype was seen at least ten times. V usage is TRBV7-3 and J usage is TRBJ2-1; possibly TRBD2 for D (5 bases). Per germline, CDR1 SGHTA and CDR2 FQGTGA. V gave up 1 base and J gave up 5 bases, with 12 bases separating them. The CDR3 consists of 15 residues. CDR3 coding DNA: TGTGCCAGCAGCTTAATTGCGGGTCATAACAATGAGCAGTTCTTC. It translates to CASSLIAGHNNEQFF.

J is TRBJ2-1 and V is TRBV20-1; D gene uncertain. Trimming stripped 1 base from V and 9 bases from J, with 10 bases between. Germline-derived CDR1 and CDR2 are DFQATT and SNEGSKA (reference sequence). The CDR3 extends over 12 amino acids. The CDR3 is CSARGGFREQFF. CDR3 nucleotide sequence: TGCAGTGCTAGAGGTGGGTTTCGTGAGCAGTTCTTC.

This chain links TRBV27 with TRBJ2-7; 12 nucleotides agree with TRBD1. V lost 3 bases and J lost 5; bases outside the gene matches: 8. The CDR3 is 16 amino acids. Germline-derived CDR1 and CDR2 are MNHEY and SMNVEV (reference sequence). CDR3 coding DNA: TGTGCCAGCAGTTTCCGACTCGGGACAGGGGGCAACGAGCAGTACTTC. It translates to CASSFRLGTGGNEQYF.

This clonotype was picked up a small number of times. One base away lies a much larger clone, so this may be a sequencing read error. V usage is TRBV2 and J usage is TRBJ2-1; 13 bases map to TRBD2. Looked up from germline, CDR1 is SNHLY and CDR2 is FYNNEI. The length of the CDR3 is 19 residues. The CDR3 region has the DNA TGTGCCAGCAGGGCCTGGACTAGCGGGGGACCCAGCTCCTACAATAAGCAGTTCTTC. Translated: CASRAWTSGGPSSYNKQFF. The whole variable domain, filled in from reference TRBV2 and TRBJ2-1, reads EPEVTQTPSHQVTQMGQEVILRCVPISNHLYFYWYRQILGQKVEFLVSFYNNEISEKSEIFDDQFSVERPDGSNFTLKIRSTKLEDSAMYFCASRAWTSGGPSSYNKQFFGPGTRLTVL.

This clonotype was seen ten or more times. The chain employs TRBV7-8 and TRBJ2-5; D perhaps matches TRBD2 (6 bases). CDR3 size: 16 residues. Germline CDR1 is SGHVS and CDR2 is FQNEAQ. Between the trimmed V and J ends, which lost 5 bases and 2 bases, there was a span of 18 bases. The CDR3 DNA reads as TGTGCCAGCAGCCCCGGGACTCGACGAGGGCAAGAGACCCAGTACTTC. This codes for CASSPGTRRGQETQYF.

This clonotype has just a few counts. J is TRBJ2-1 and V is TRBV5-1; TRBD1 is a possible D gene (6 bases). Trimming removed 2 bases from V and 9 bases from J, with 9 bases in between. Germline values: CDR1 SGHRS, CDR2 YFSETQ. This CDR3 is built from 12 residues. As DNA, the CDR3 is TGCGCCAGCAGCTTACAGGGTATTGAGCAGTTCTTC. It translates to CASSLQGIEQFF.

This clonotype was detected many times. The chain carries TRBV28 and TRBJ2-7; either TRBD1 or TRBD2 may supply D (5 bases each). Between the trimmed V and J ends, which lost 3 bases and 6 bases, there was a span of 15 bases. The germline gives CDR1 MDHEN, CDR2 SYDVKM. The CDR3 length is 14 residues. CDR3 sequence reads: CASSFLRGAAEQYF. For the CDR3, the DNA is TGTGCCAGCAGTTTTTTGAGGGGAGCCGCCGAGCAGTACTTC.

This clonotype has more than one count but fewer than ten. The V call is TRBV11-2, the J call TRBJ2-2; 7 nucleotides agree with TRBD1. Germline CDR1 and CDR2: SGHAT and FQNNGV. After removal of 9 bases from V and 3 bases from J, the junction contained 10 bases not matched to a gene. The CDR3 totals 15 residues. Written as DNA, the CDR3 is TGTGCCAGTGGATTAAGGGGGCGATACACCGGGGAGCTGTTTTTT. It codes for CASGLRGRYTGELFF.

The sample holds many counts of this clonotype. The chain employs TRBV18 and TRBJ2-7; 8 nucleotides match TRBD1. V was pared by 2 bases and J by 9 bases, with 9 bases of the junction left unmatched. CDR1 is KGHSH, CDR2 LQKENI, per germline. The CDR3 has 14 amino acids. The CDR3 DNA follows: TGTGCCAGCTCACCAAACGGACAGGGCTTCGGGCAGTACTTC. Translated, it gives CASSPNGQGFGQYF.

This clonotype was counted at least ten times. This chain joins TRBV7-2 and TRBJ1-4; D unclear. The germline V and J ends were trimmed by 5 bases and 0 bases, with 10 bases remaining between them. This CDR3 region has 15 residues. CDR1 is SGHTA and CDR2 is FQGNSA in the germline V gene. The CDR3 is CASSLQVATNEKLFF. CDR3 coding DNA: TGTGCCAGCAGCCTCCAGGTTGCAACTAATGAAAAACTGTTTTTT.